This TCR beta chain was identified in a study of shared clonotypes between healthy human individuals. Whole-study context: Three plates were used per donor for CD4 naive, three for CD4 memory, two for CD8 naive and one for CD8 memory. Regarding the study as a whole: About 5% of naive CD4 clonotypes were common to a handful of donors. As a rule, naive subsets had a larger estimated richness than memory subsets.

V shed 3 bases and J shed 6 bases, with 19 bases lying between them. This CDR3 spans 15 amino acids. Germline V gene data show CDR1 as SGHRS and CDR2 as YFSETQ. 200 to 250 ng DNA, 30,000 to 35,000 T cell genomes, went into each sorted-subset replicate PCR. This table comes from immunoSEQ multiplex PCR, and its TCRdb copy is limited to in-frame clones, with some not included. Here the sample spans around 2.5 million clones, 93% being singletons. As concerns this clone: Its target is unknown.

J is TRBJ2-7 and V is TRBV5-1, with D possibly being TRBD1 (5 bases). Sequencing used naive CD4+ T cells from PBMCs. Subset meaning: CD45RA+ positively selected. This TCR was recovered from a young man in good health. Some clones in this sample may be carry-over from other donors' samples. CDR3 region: CASSSGQSSSTEQYF. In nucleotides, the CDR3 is TGCGCCAGCAGCTCTGGACAATCGAGTTCCACCGAGCAGTACTTC.